This paragraph reports one T cell receptor (beta chain). Antigen specificity is unknown. A multiplex PCR was run with 60 Vbeta primers and 13 Jbeta primers. Only in-frame clones appear in the TCRdb table, and some are missing; sequencing was by immunoSEQ multiplex PCR. The sample lists tens of thousands of clones, 78% occurring once. Germline V gene lookup returns CDR1 SGHDT and CDR2 YYEEEE. The CDR3 is 16 amino acids. Trimming pared 0 bases from V and 0 bases from J, leaving 10 bases between. This record belongs to a study of cytomegalovirus exposure and HLA in healthy donors. Findings of the study overall: Cytomegalovirus status was reportedly diagnosed by the classifier with high sensitivity and specificity.

The receptor was derived from a middle-aged woman in good health and CMV-seropositive. Material for sequencing was PBMCs. The chain has TRBV5-6 and TRBJ1-5; no definite D call. Written as DNA, the CDR3 is TGTGCCAGCAGCTTGGAAGGTCGGAGTAGCAATCAGCCCCAGCATTTT. Residues: CASSLEGRSSNQPQHF.